This T cell receptor (beta chain) was sequenced in a study of cytotoxic CD8 clonotypes in ibrutinib-treated CLL. Data came from immunoSEQ multiplex PCR; TCRdb stores just in-frame clones and leaves some out. The sample yields about 70,000 clones, roughly nine tenths seen once. This specimen consisted of PBMCs, obtained after 12 months of ibrutinib treatment. The origin of this receptor is a human donor with chronic lymphocytic leukemia.

Here the CDR3 DNA reads TGCAGCGTTGGGAGTTACACTGAAGCTTTCTTT. Its protein is CSVGSYTEAFF. J is TRBJ1-1 and V is TRBV29-1; D ambiguous. The CDR3 is made up of 11 amino acids. The V gene lost 4 bases and the J gene lost 3 bases, with 6 bases spanning the gap. The germline V gene encodes CDR1 SQVTM and CDR2 ANQGSEA.